A single sample gave rise to the 7 T cell receptor beta chains below, sequenced in a study of blood T cells in healthy people across ages. A J-beta primer mix and a sample-barcoded 5' primer were used in a second PCR of roughly 7 to 12 cycles. TCRdb used MiXCR to reprocess the 5' RACE reads, holding one entry per CDR3 protein. This table has approximately 760,000 distinct CDR3 sequences, 20% to 30% appearing once. The same sample was also used in a study of T cells of mothers and their children.

Sequencing used blood. The receptors here all came from a boy aged 5 to 17 in good health.

The chain recombines TRBV6-1 with TRBJ2-5; tentatively, D is TRBD1 or TRBD2 (6 bases each). The V gene's germline CDR1 is MNHNS and CDR2 SASEGT. The V end lost 4 bases, the J end lost 4 bases, and 13 bases lay between the germline ends. This CDR3 is 14 amino acids long. The DNA for the CDR3 is TGTGCCAGCAGTGCGGGGGCCGGGGCAGAGACCCAGTACTTC. Protein sequence: CASSAGAGAETQYF.

The sample holds a few counts of this clonotype. This chain connects TRBV2 to TRBJ2-5, with 8 bases fitting TRBD2. CDR3 size: 16 residues. CDR1 is SNHLY, CDR2 FYNNEI, per germline. The junction had 24 bases not matched to a gene; V was cut back by 10 bases and J by 11 bases. The CDR3 here is CATGGGTSGPATEQYF. The DNA of the CDR3 is TGTGCCACCGGGGGAGGGACTAGTGGTCCCGCGACGGAGCAGTACTTC. The full variable domain, in which reference TRBV2 and TRBJ2-5 provide the parts outside the CDR3, is EPEVTQTPSHQVTQMGQEVILRCVPISNHLYFYWYRQILGQKVEFLVSFYNNEISEKSEIFDDQFSVERPDGSNFTLKIRSTKLEDSAMYFCATGGGTSGPATEQYFGPGTRLLVL.

This clonotype came up a few times. The chain recombines TRBV7-9 with TRBJ2-7; the D is unclear. With 8 bases removed from V and 6 bases from J, the gap between germline ends came to 20 bases. Germline V gene lookup returns CDR1 SEHNR and CDR2 FQNEAQ (reference sequence). The CDR3 extends over 14 amino acids. The CDR3 protein is CASAPEGSLGEQYF. In nucleotides, the CDR3 is TGTGCCAGCGCTCCCGAAGGCAGTCTCGGCGAGCAGTACTTC.

The chain employs TRBV9 and TRBJ1-5, with TRBD1 as a possible D gene (6 bases). The CDR3 sequence is 14 residues long. Germline lookup yields CDR1 SGDLS and CDR2 YYNGEE. With 0 bases removed from V and 4 bases from J, the gap between germline ends came to 8 bases. The CDR3 spells CASSVGGANQPQHF. In nucleotides, the CDR3 is TGTGCCAGCAGCGTAGGGGGGGCTAATCAGCCCCAGCATTTT.

J is TRBJ2-7 and V is TRBV4-3; D remains ambiguous. The CDR3 runs 15 residues. Trimming stripped 0 bases from V and 1 base from J, with 10 bases between. Germline-derived CDR1 and CDR2 are LGHNA and YSLEER. The CDR3 sequence: CASSQDLETSYEQYF. CDR3 DNA sequence: TGCGCCAGCAGCCAAGATCTCGAGACATCCTACGAGCAGTACTTC.

The rearrangement joins TRBV10-3 to TRBJ2-1, with 11 bases identical to TRBD1. J lost 4 bases, V lost 7 bases, and 18 bases had no gene match. The germline V gene has CDR1 ENHRY and CDR2 SYGVKD. There are 19 residues in the CDR3. The CDR3 loop reads CAIMRDRGNSGSRYNEQFF. CDR3 coding DNA: TGTGCCATCATGAGGGACAGGGGGAATAGCGGGAGCCGTTACAATGAGCAGTTCTTC.

This clonotype was counted a few times. This sequence joins TRBV20-1 and TRBJ2-7; weak D call: TRBD2 (5 bases). Germline V gives CDR1 DFQATT, CDR2 SNEGSKA (reference sequence). Trimming cost V 3 bases and J 2 bases, with 8 bases left between them. The CDR3 sequence is 12 residues long. In DNA, the CDR3 is TGCAGTGCTAGCGGGGAGACCTACGAGCAGTACTTC. Its protein is CSASGETYEQYF.